Sequencing of this T cell receptor (beta chain) was carried out in a study of cytomegalovirus exposure and HLA in healthy donors. Across the whole study: Findings of an earlier analysis included roughly 110 million unique TCR beta sequences from 200 million or so T cells. There were approximately 400 genotyped donors. Of these, about 86% fell in the genetic ancestry cluster associated with self-reported Caucasian donors.

Primers: 60 Vbeta forward and 13 Jbeta reverse. Measured with immunoSEQ multiplex PCR; TCRdb has only the in-frame clones, and not every one. This repertoire includes about 55,000 clones. Regarding this clone: The target antigen is unknown. A read error may produce the germline difference seen at one junction end.

General study results and limits: Indistinguishable V segments, including TRBV6-2 and TRBV6-3, were excluded. There were 150 to 200 TCR beta chains listed as cytomegalovirus-associated.

Germline CDR1 and CDR2: SEHNR and FQNEAQ (reference sequence). The CDR3 loop spans 16 amino acids. The receptor was derived from a man aged 50 or older in good health and CMV-seropositive. The chain recombines TRBV7-9 with TRBJ2-3; TRBD2 agrees at 12 bases. The sequenced sample was PBMCs. The CDR3 protein is CASSPRLAGEIDKQYF. CDR3 coding DNA: TGTGCCAGCAGCCCCCGACTAGCGGGAGAAATAGATAAGCAGTATTTT.